The TCR beta chain under discussion was sequenced for a study of T-cell reconstitution after alpha-beta-depleted transplantation in children. Looked up from germline, CDR1 is MNHEY and CDR2 is SMNVEV (reference sequence). The V end was cut by 2 bases, the J end by 2 bases, with 10 bases between. This CDR3 is built from 14 residues. It was with unique molecular identifiers that the TCRbeta library was prepared. TCRdb recomputed calls from the PCR reads with MiXCR, one row per CDR3 protein. The sample holds about 870,000 distinct CDR3 sequences, roughly 16% seen once. This clonotype was picked up many times.

The starting material was PBMCs, mostly from graft donor cells, obtained 360 days after TCRalphabeta/CD19-depleted stem cell transplant. This sequence joins TRBV27 and TRBJ2-7; the D is unclear. The sequence was collected from a male patient younger than 18 who had a stem cell transplant for acute lymphoblastic leukemia, so the T cells may come from the graft donor. DNA of the CDR3: TGTGCCAGCAGTTTAGTGGGGAATGCCTACGAGCAGTACTTC. Amino acids: CASSLVGNAYEQYF.